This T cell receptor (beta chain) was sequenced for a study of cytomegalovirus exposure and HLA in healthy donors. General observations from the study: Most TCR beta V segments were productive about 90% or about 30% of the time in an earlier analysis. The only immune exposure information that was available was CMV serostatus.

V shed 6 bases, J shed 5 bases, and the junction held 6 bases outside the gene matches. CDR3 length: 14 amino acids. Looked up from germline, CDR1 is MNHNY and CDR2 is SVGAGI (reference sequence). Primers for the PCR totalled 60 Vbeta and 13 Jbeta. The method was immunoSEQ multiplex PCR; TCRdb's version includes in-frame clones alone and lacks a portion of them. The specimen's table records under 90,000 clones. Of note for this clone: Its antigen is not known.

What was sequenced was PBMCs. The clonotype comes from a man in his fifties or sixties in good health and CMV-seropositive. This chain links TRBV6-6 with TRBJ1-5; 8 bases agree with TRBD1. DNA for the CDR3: TGTGCCAGCAGGCCGACAGGGGAACATCAGCCCCAGCATTTT. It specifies CASRPTGEHQPQHF.